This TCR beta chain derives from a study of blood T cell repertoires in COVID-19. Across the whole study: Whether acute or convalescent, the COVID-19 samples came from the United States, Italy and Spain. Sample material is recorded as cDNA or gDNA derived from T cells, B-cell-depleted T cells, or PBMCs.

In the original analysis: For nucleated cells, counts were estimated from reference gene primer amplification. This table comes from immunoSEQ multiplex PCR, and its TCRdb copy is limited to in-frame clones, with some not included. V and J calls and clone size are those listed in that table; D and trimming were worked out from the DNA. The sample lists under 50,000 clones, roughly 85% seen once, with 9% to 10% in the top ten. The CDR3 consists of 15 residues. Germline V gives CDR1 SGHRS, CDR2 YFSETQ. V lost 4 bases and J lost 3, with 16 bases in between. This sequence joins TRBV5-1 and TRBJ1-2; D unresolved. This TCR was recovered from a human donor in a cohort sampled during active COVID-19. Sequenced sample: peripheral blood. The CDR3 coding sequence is TGCGCCAGCAGCCCCCTTCCGGGGATGGACTATGGCTACACCTTC. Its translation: CASSPLPGMDYGYTF.